Sequencing of this T cell receptor beta chain was carried out in a study of blood T cell repertoires in COVID-19. Study-wide context: From the United States, Italy and Spain came samples of acute and convalescent COVID-19.

Germline CDR1 KGHSH, CDR2 LQKENI. The CDR3 spans 17 residues. Trimming left V 4 bases short and J 3 bases short, with 21 bases between. Per the authors' pipeline: Quantification of nucleated cells was approximated via reference gene primer amplification. Sequenced by immunoSEQ multiplex PCR; TCRdb stores in-frame clones only, minus some. V, J and clone size derive from that table, while D and trimming were established from the DNA sequence. The sample shows about 92,000 clones, about 71% of them seen only once. The rearrangement links TRBV18 to TRBJ2-5; weak D call: TRBD2 (6 bases). The sequenced material came from peripheral blood. The receptor's source is a woman aged 55-75 years in a cohort sampled during active or convalescent COVID-19. The CDR3 sequence is CASSLLMQGRGKETQYF. The CDR3 nucleotides read TGTGCCAGCTCACTTTTAATGCAGGGCCGGGGGAAAGAGACCCAGTACTTC.